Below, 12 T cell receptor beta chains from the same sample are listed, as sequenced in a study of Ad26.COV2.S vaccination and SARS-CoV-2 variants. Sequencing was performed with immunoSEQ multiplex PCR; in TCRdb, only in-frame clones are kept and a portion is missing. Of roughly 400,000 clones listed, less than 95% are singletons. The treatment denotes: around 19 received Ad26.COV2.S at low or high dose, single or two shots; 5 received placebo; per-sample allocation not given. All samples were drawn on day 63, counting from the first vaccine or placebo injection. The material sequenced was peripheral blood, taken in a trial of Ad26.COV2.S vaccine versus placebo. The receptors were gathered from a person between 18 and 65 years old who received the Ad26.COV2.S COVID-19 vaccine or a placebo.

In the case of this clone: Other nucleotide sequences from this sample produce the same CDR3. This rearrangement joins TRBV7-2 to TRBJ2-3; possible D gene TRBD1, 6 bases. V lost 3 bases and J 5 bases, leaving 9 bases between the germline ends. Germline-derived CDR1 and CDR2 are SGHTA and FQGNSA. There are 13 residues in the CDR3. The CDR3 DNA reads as TGTGCCAGCAGCTTGGGGGCGGGAGATACGCAGTATTTT. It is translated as CASSLGAGDTQYF.

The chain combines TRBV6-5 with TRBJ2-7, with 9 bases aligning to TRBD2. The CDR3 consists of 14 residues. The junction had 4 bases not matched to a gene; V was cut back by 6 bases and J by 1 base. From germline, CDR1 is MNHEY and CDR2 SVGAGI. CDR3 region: CASSRGLASYEQYF. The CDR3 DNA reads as TGTGCCAGCAGCAGGGGACTAGCATCCTACGAGCAGTACTTC.

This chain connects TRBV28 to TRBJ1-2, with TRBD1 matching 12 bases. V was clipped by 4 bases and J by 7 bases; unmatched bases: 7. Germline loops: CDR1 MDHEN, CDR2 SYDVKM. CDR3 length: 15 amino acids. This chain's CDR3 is CASSSYRDRGLGYTF. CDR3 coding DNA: TGTGCCAGCAGTTCGTACCGGGACAGGGGGCTTGGCTACACCTTC.

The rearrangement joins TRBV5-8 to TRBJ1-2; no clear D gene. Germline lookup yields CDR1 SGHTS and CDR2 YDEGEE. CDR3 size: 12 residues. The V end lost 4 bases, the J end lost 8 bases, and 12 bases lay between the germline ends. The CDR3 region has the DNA TGTGCCAGCAGCCTACAGCGGAGGGGCTACACCTTC. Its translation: CASSLQRRGYTF.

The CDR3 sequence: CASRGQGNTGELFF. CDR3 nucleotide sequence: TGTGCCAGCCGGGGACAGGGAAACACCGGGGAGCTGTTTTTT. V and J are TRBV28 and TRBJ2-2, with 9 nucleotides matching TRBD1. The V gene's germline CDR1 is MDHEN and CDR2 SYDVKM. V lost 8 bases to trimming and J lost 2 bases; unmatched junction nucleotides: 3. The CDR3 has 14 residues.

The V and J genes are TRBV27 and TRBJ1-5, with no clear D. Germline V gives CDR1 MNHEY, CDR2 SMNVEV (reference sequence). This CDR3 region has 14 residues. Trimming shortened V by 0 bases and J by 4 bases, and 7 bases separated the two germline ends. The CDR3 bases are TGTGCCAGCAGTTTATCCTGGGTTAATCAGCCCCAGCATTTT. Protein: CASSLSWVNQPQHF.

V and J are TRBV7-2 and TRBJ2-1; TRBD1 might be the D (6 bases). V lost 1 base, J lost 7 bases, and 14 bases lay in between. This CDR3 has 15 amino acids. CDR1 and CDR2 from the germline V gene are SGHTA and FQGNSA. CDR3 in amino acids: CASSLGGGRINEQFF. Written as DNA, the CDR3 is TGTGCCAGCAGCTTAGGAGGGGGACGGATAAATGAGCAGTTCTTC.

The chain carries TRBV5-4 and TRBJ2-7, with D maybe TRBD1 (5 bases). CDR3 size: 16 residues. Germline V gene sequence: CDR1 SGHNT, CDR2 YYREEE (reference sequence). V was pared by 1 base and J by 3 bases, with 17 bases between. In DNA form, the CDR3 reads TGTGCCAGCAGCTTGTTACGGCCCGGACAAAACTACGAGCAGTACTTC. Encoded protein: CASSLLRPGQNYEQYF.

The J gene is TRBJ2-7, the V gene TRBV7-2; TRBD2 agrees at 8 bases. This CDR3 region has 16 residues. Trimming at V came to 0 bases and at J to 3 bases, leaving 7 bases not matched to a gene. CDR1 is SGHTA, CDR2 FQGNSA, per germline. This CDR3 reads CASSLARTSRGYEQYF. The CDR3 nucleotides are TGTGCCAGCAGCTTAGCGCGGACTAGCCGGGGCTACGAGCAGTACTTC.

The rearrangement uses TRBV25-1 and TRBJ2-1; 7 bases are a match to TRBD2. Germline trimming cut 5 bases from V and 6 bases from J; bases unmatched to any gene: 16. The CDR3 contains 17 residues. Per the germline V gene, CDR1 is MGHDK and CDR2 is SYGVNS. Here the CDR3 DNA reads TGTGCCAGCAGTCGACTCTCAAGCGGGAACTTCCGCAATGAGCAGTTCTTC. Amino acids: CASSRLSSGNFRNEQFF. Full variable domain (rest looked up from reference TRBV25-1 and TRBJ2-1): EADIYQTPRYLVIGTGKKITLECSQTMGHDKMYWYQQDPGMELHLIHYSYGVNSTEKGDLSSESTVSRIRTEHFPLTLESARPSHTSQYLCASSRLSSGNFRNEQFFGPGTRLTVL.

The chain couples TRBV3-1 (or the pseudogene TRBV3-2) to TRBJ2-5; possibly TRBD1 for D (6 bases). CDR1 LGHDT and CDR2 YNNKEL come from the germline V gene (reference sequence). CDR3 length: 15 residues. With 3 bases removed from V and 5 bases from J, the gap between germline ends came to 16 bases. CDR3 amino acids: CASSHHDRPGETQYF. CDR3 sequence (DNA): TGTGCCAGCAGCCACCATGACAGGCCTGGGGAGACCCAGTACTTC.

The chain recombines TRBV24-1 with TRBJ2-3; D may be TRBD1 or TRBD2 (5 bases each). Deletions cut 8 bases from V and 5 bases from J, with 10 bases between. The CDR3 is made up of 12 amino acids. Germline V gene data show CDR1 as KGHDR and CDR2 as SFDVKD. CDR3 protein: CATMRDGDTQYF. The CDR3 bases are TGTGCCACCATGAGGGACGGAGATACGCAGTATTTT.